These 10 T cell receptor beta chains originate from one sample sequenced in a study of cytomegalovirus exposure and HLA in healthy donors. The PCR contained 60 Vbeta and 13 Jbeta primers. Clones were sequenced by immunoSEQ multiplex PCR, and TCRdb holds only the in-frame ones, with some missing. The sample records 130,000 or so clones, nearly 90% being singletons. The sequencing sample was made of PBMCs. These receptors all come from a woman aged 40 to 50 in good health and CMV-seronegative.

The chain has TRBV11-3 and TRBJ2-5; D is perhaps TRBD2 (5 bases). Germline CDR1 and CDR2: SGHNT and YENEEA. The V end lost 4 bases, the J end lost 1 base, and 13 bases lay between the germline ends. This CDR3 region has 15 residues. Here the CDR3 reads CASSSGVAGQETQYF. The CDR3 DNA is TGTGCCAGCAGCTCTGGAGTGGCGGGCCAAGAGACCCAGTACTTC.

The V and J genes are TRBV7-9 and TRBJ2-5, with a weak D call TRBD2 (6 bases). The CDR3 loop spans 14 amino acids. The germline V and J ends were trimmed by 2 bases and 2 bases, with 9 bases remaining between them. The germline V gene has CDR1 SEHNR and CDR2 FQNEAQ (reference sequence). CDR3 region: CASSLRLGQETQYF. CDR3 bases: TGTGCCAGCAGCTTACGACTAGGGCAAGAGACCCAGTACTTC.

This sequence joins TRBV11-3 and TRBJ2-2; D not certain. There are 13 residues in the CDR3. Trimming pared 5 bases from V and 2 bases from J, leaving 6 bases between. Germline V gene sequence: CDR1 SGHNT, CDR2 YENEEA. CDR3 coding DNA: TGTGCCAGCAGCCACATTAACACCGGGGAGCTGTTTTTT. Protein sequence: CASSHINTGELFF.

The rearrangement joins TRBV11-1 to TRBJ2-5; 7 bases are a match to TRBD1. CDR1 and CDR2 from the germline V gene are SGHAT and FQDESV (reference sequence). Losses at the gene ends were 5 bases for V and 2 bases for J; bases not matched to a gene: 2. The CDR3 sequence is 13 residues long. The DNA for the CDR3 is TGTGCCAGCAGCCCGGACAGGCAAGAGACCCAGTACTTC. This codes for CASSPDRQETQYF.

The gene calls are TRBV4-2 and TRBJ2-7, with a weak D call TRBD1 (5 bases). CDR1 is LGHNA and CDR2 is YNFKEQ in the germline V gene. There are 14 residues in the CDR3. Between the trimmed V and J ends, which lost 1 base and 5 bases, there was a span of 12 bases. The CDR3 loop is CASSQAQGTHEQYF. The CDR3 nucleotides read TGTGCCAGCAGCCAAGCCCAGGGTACCCACGAGCAGTACTTC.

The gene calls are TRBV28 and TRBJ2-7; D perhaps matches TRBD1 (6 bases). This CDR3 spans 13 amino acids. Trimming pared 7 bases from V and 6 bases from J, leaving 16 bases between. From germline, CDR1 is MDHEN and CDR2 SYDVKM. In DNA, the CDR3 is TGTGCCAGCACTAGGGGGAACGAGTTCGAGCAGTACTTC. Protein product: CASTRGNEFEQYF. The variable domain in full, completed from reference TRBV28 and TRBJ2-7, reads DVKVTQSSRYLVKRTGEKVFLECVQDMDHENMFWYRQDPGLGLRLIYFSYDVKMKEKGDIPEGYSVSREKKERFSLILESASTNQTSMYLCASTRGNEFEQYFGPGTRLTVT.

The chain joins TRBV11-2 to TRBJ2-3, with D possibly matching TRBD2 (5 bases). There are 13 residues in the CDR3. CDR1 and CDR2 (germline): SGHAT, FQNNGV. Trimming removed 5 bases from V and 6 bases from J, with 12 bases in between. CDR3 loop: CASSAGLRDTQYF. The CDR3 nucleotides read TGTGCCAGCAGCGCCGGACTTAGGGATACGCAGTATTTT.

This clone appeared once. This sequence joins TRBV5-4 and TRBJ2-3, with D perhaps matching TRBD2 (5 bases). With 2 bases removed from V and 1 base from J, the gap between germline ends came to 14 bases. From germline, CDR1 is SGHNT and CDR2 YYREEE (reference sequence). The CDR3 is 16 amino acids. The CDR3 loop is CASSFLAGGRTDTQYF. CDR3 nucleotides: TGTGCCAGCAGCTTCTTGGCTGGAGGCCGCACAGATACGCAGTATTTT.

This chain connects TRBV5-1 to TRBJ2-3; TRBD2 aligns across 9 bases. The CDR3 loop spans 17 amino acids. In germline, CDR1 is SGHRS, CDR2 YFSETQ. The J segment lost 2 bases and the V segment lost 0 bases, leaving 7 bases of the junction unmatched. CDR3 sequence: CASSLAQLAGITDTQYF. The CDR3 coding sequence is TGCGCCAGCAGCTTGGCCCAACTAGCGGGCATCACAGATACGCAGTATTTT.

The chain is built from TRBV9 and TRBJ2-1; 8 bases align to TRBD2. The CDR3 totals 15 residues. Germline CDR1 and CDR2: SGDLS and YYNGEE. J was trimmed by 2 bases and V by 7 bases; bases with no gene match: 8. The CDR3 here is CASAISGTTYNEQFF. The CDR3 DNA is TGTGCCAGCGCTATTAGCGGGACGACCTACAATGAGCAGTTCTTC.